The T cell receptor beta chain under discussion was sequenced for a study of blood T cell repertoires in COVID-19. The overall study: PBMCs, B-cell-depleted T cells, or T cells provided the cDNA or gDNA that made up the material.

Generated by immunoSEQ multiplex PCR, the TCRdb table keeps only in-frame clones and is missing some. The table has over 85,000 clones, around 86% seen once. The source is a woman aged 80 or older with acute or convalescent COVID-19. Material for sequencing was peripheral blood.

The CDR3 protein is CASSLSGASSGNTIYF. For the CDR3, the DNA is TGCGCCAGCAGCTTGTCCGGAGCTAGCTCTGGAAACACCATATATTTT. The V and J genes are TRBV5-1 and TRBJ1-3, with D uncertain. The V and J ends lost 1 base and 0 bases respectively, with 11 bases between them. Germline V lookup: CDR1 SGHRS, CDR2 YFSETQ. This CDR3 region has 16 residues. Full variable domain (outside the CDR3, taken from reference TRBV5-1 and TRBJ1-3): KAGVTQTPRYLIKTRGQQVTLSCSPISGHRSVSWYQQTPGQGLQFLFEYFSETQRNKGNFPGRFSGRQFSNSRSEMNVSTLELGDSALYLCASSLSGASSGNTIYFGEGSWLTVV.